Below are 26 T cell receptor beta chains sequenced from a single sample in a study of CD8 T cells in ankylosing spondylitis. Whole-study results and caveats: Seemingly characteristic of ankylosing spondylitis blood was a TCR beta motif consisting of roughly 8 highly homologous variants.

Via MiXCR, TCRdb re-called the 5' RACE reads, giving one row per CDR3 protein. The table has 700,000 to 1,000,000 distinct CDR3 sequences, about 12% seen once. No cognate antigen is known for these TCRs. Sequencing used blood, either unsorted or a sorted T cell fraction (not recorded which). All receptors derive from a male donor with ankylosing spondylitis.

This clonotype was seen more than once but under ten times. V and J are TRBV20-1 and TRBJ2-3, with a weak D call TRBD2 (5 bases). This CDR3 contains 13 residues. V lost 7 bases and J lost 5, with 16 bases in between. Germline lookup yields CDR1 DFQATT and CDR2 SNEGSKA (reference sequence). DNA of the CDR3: TGCAGTGTAACCCGGCGGGTAGTAGATACGCAGTATTTT. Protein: CSVTRRVVDTQYF.

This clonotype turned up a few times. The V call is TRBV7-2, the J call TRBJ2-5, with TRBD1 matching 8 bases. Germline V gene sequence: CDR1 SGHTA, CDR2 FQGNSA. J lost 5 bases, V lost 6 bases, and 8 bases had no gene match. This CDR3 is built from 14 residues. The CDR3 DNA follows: TGTGCCAGCAGTCAAGGACAGGGCCCGGAGACCCAGTACTTC. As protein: CASSQGQGPETQYF.

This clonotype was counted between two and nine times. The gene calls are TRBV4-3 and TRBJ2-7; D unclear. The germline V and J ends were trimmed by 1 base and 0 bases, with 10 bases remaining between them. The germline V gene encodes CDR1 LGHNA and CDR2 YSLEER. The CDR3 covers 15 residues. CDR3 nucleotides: TGCGCCAGCAGCCAAGCGGTCCATGACTCCTACGAGCAGTACTTC. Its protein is CASSQAVHDSYEQYF.

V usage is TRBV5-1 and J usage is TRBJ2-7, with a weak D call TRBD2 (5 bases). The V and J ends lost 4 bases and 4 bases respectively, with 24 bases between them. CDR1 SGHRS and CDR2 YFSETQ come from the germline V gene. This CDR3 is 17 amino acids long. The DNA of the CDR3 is TGCGCCAGCAGCCCGGGATCCTTATTGGTAGTAGGGTACGAGCAGTACTTC. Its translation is CASSPGSLLVVGYEQYF.

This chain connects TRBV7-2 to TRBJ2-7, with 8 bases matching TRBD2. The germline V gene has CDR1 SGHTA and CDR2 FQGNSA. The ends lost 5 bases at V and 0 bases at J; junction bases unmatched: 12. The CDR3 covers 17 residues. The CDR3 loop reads CASSLRVAGRSSYEQYF. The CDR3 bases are TGTGCCAGCAGCCTACGGGTAGCGGGGCGTAGCTCCTACGAGCAGTACTTC.

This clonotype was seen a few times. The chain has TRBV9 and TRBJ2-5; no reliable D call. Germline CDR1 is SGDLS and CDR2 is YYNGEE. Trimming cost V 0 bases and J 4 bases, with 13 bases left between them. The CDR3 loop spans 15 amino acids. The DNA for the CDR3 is TGTGCCAGCAGCGTAGGAGGTAGCTTAAGAGAGACCCAGTACTTC. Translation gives CASSVGGSLRETQYF.

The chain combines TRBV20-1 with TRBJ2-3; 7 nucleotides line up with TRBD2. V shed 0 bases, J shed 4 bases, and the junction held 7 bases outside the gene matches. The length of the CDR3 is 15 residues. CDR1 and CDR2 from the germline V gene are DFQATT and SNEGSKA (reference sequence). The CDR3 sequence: CSARDGRESPDTQYF. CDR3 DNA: TGCAGTGCTAGAGATGGGCGGGAGTCCCCAGATACGCAGTATTTT.

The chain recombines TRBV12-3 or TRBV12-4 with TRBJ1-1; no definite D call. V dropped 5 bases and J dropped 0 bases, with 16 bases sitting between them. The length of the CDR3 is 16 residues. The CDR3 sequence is CASSLPNGEMNTEAFF. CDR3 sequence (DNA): TGTGCCAGCAGTCTTCCGAACGGCGAAATGAACACTGAAGCTTTCTTT.

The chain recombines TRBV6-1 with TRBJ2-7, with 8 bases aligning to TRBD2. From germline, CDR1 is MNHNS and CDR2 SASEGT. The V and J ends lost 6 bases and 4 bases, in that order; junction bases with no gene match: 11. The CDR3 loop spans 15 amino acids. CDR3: CASSRKELAGYEQYF. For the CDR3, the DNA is TGTGCCAGCAGCCGTAAGGAGCTAGCGGGTTACGAGCAGTACTTC.

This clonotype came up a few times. In nucleotides, the CDR3 is TGTGCCAGCAGACGACCCAATCAGCCCCAGCATTTT. It yields the protein CASRRPNQPQHF. This chain joins TRBV6-5 and TRBJ1-5; D ambiguous. Germline V CDR1 and CDR2: MNHEY, SVGAGI. The V and J ends lost 6 bases and 3 bases respectively, with 6 bases between them. The CDR3 runs 12 residues.

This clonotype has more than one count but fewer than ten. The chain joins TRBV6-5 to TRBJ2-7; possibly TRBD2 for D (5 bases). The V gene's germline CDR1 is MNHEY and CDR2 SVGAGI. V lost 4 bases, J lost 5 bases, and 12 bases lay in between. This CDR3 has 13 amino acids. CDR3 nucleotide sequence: TGTGCCAGCAGTTGGGAGAGATCTCACGAGCAGTACTTC. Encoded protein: CASSWERSHEQYF.

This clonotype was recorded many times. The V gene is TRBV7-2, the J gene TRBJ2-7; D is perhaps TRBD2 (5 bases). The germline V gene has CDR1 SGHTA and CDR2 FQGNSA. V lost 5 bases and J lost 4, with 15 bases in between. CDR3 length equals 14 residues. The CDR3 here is CASSRHRGLYEQYF. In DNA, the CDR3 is TGTGCCAGCAGCAGACACAGAGGGTTATACGAGCAGTACTTC.

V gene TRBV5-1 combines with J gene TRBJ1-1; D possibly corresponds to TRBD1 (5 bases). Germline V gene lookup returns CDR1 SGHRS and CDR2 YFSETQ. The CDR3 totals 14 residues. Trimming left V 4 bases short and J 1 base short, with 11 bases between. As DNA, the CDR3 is TGCGCCAGCAGCGGGGGACTCTCGAACACTGAAGCTTTCTTT. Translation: CASSGGLSNTEAFF.

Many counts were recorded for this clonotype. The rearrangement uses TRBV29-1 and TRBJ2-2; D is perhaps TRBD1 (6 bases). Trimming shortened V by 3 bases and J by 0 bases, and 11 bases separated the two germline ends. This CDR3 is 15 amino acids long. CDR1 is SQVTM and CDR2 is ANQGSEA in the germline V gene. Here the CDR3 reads CSVDTGPANTGELFF. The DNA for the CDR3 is TGCAGCGTTGATACAGGGCCCGCGAACACCGGGGAGCTGTTTTTT.

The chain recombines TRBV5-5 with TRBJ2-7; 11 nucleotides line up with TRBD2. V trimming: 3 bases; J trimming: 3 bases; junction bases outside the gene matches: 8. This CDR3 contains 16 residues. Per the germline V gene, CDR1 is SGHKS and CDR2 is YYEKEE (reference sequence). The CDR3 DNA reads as TGTGCCAGCAGCTCCTGGGGTAGCGGGAGGGACTACGAGCAGTACTTC. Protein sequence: CASSSWGSGRDYEQYF.

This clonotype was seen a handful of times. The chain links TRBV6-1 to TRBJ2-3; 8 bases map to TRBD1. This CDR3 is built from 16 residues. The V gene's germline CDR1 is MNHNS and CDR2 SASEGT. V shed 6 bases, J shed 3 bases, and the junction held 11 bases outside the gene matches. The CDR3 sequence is CASSRQGIGGTDTQYF. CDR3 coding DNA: TGTGCCAGCAGCCGACAGGGGATAGGTGGGACAGATACGCAGTATTTT.

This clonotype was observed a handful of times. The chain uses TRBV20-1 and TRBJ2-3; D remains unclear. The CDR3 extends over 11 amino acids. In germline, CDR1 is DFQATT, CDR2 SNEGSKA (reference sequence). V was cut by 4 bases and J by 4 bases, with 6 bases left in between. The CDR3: CSATVADTQYF. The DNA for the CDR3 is TGCAGTGCTACTGTTGCAGATACGCAGTATTTT.

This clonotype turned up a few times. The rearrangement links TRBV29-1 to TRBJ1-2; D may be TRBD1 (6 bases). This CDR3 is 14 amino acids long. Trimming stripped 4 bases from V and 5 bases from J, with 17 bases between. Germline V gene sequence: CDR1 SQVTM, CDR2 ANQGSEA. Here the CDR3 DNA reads TGCAGCGTTGCTGGACCACAGGGAAGGTATGGCTACACCTTC. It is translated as CSVAGPQGRYGYTF. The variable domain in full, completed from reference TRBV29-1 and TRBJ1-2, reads SAVISQKPSRDICQRGTSLTIQCQVDSQVTMMFWYRQQPGQSLTLIATANQGSEATYESGFVIDKFPISRPNLTFSTLTVSNMSPEDSSIYLCSVAGPQGRYGYTFGSGTRLTVV.

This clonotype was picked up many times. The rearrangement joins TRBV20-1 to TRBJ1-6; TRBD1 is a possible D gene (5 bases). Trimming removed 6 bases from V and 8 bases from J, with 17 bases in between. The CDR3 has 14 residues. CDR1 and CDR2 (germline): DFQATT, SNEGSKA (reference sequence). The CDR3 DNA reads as TGCAGTGCAATCCCAGGGCATGGGGATTCACCCCTCCACTTT. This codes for CSAIPGHGDSPLHF.

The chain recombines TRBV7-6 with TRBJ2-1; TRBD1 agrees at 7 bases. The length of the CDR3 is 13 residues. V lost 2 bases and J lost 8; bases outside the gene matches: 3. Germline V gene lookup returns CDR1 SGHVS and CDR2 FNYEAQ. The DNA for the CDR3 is TGTGCCAGCAGCTTATACAGGGGCCATGAGCAGTTCTTC. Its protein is CASSLYRGHEQFF. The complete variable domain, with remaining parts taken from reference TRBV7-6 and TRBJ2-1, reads GAGVSQSPRYKVTKRGQDVALRCDPISGHVSLYWYRQALGQGPEFLTYFNYEAQQDKSGLPNDRFSAERPEGSISTLTIQRTEQRDSAMYRCASSLYRGHEQFFGPGTRLTVL.

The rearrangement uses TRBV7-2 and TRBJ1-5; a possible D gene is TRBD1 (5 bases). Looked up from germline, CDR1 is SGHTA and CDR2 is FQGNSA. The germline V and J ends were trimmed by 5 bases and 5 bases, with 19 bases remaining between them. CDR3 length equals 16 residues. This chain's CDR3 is CASSPKNRREHQPQHF. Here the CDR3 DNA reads TGTGCCAGCAGCCCCAAAAACCGCAGGGAGCATCAGCCCCAGCATTTT.

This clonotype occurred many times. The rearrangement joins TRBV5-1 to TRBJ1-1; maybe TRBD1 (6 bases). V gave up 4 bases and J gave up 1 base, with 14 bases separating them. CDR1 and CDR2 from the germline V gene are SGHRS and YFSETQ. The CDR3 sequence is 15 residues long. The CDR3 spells CASSARGNENTEAFF. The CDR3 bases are TGCGCCAGCAGCGCCAGGGGTAACGAGAACACTGAAGCTTTCTTT.

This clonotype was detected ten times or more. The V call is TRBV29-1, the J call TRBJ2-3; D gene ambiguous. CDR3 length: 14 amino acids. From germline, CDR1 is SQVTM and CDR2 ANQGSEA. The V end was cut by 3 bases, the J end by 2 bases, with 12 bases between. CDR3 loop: CSVDLGQATDTQYF. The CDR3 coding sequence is TGCAGCGTTGATCTCGGGCAGGCCACAGATACGCAGTATTTT.

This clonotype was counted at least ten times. CDR3: CSVEGGTGSYEEQFF. DNA for the CDR3: TGCAGCGTTGAAGGAGGGACAGGGTCCTATGAGGAGCAGTTCTTC. The chain recombines TRBV29-1 with TRBJ2-1; 9 nucleotides line up with TRBD1. Germline values: CDR1 SQVTM, CDR2 ANQGSEA. After removal of 1 base from V and 10 bases from J, the junction contained 11 bases not matched to a gene. This CDR3 comprises 15 residues.

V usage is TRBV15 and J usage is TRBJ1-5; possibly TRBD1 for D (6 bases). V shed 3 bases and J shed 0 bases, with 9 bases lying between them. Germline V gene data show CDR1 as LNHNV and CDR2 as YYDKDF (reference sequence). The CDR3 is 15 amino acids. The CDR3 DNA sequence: TGTGCCACCAGCAGTAGAGGGGGTAGCAATCAGCCCCAGCATTTT. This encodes CATSSRGGSNQPQHF.

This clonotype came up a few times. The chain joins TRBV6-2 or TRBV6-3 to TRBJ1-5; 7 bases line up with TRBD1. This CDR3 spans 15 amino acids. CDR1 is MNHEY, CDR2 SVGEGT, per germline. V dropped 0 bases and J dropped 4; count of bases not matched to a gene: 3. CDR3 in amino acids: CASSYSTGSNQPQHF. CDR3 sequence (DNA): TGTGCCAGCAGTTACTCGACAGGGTCAAATCAGCCCCAGCATTTT.